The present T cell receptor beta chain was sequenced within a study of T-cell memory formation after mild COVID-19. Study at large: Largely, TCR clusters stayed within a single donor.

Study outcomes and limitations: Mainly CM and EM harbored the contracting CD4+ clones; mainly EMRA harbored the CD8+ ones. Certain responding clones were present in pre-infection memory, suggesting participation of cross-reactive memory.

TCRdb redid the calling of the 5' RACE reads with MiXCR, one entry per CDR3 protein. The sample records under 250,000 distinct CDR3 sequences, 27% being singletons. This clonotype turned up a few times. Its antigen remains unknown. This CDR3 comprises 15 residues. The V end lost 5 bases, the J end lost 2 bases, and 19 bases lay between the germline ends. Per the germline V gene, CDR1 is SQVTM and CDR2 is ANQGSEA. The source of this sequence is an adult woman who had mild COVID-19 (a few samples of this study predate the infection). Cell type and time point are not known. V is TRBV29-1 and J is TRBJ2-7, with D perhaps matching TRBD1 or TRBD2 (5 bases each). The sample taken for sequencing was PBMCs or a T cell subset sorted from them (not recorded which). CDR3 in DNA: TGCAGCGTTTTAGGGAGCGACAGAGAGGCCTACGAGCAGTACTTC. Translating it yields CSVLGSDREAYEQYF.